This entry lists 16 T cell receptor beta chains sequenced from one sample in a study of T cells in Graves' hyperthyroidism and ophthalmopathy. Amplification of TCR beta CDR3 regions used RNA as the template. First-round RT-PCR with HTBI primers amplified the TCR CDR3 region. TCRdb re-derived calls from the multiplex PCR reads in MiXCR, one entry per CDR3 protein. The sample consists of around 720,000 distinct CDR3 sequences, over 35% of them appearing once. Sequences were obtained from blood. The receptors were gathered from a woman in her thirties or forties with Graves' hyperthyroidism.

To note about this clonotype: At one end, the junction sequence differs from germline, possibly due to a read error. This chain joins TRBV9 and TRBJ1-6; the D is unclear. There are 17 residues in the CDR3. Germline V CDR1 and CDR2: SGDLS, YYNGEE. The CDR3 sequence: CASSQGVPGSRNPPLHF. In nucleotides, the CDR3 is TGTGCCAGCAGCCAAGGAGTGCCGGGCAGCCGTAATCCACCCCTCCACTTT.

This clonotype has only a few counts. This chain joins TRBV11-2 and TRBJ1-3; D unresolved. Trimming cost V 5 bases and J 2 bases, with 13 bases left between them. The CDR3 has 15 amino acids. Looked up from germline, CDR1 is SGHAT and CDR2 is FQNNGV. CDR3 DNA sequence: TGTGCCAGCAGCCCACAGACAAACCCTGGAAACACCATATATTTT. Residues: CASSPQTNPGNTIYF.

The V and J genes are TRBV24-1 and TRBJ1-1; 8 nucleotides line up with TRBD1. Germline lookup yields CDR1 KGHDR and CDR2 SFDVKD. The J segment lost 10 bases and the V segment lost 3 bases, leaving 9 bases of the junction unmatched. CDR3 length equals 14 residues. This CDR3 is CATSDGGQGGVAFF. The CDR3 DNA sequence: TGTGCCACCAGTGATGGTGGACAGGGAGGAGTAGCTTTCTTT.

V is TRBV6-2 or TRBV6-3 and J is TRBJ2-2, with D maybe TRBD1 (5 bases). Germline V gene data show CDR1 as MNHEY and CDR2 as SVGEGT. Trimming took 6 bases from V and 5 from J, leaving 13 bases between them. The CDR3 spans 14 residues. CDR3 nucleotides: TGTGCCAGCAGAGAGGCAGGGCTGACCGGGGAGCTGTTTTTT. This translates into CASREAGLTGELFF.

The gene calls are TRBV5-8 and TRBJ2-5, with 7 positions matching TRBD2. V shed 1 base and J 2 bases; nucleotides not matched to a gene: 2. Per the germline V gene, CDR1 is SGHTS and CDR2 is YDEGEE. The CDR3 length is 14 residues. The CDR3 loop reads CASSLMRGQETQYF. The CDR3 DNA reads TGTGCCAGCAGCTTGATGCGGGGGCAAGAGACCCAGTACTTC.

V and J are TRBV28 and TRBJ2-7; D is perhaps TRBD1 (6 bases). The germline CDR1 and CDR2 sequences are MDHEN and SYDVKM. This CDR3 spans 12 amino acids. Trimming left V 7 bases short and J 1 base short, with 8 bases between. CDR3: CASIGQSYEQYF. CDR3 nucleotide sequence: TGTGCCAGCATAGGACAGTCCTACGAGCAGTACTTC. Full variable domain (rest looked up from reference TRBV28 and TRBJ2-7): DVKVTQSSRYLVKRTGEKVFLECVQDMDHENMFWYRQDPGLGLRLIYFSYDVKMKEKGDIPEGYSVSREKKERFSLILESASTNQTSMYLCASIGQSYEQYFGPGTRLTVT.

Only a few counts were recorded for this clonotype. The J gene is TRBJ1-5, the V gene TRBV2; D not certain. Germline V gene data show CDR1 as SNHLY and CDR2 as FYNNEI. The CDR3 consists of 15 residues. V was trimmed by 5 bases and J by 3 bases, leaving 14 bases between them. CDR3 in amino acids: CASSLEALDNQPQHF. The CDR3 DNA reads TGTGCCAGCAGTTTAGAAGCACTAGACAATCAGCCCCAGCATTTT.

This clonotype was detected many times. The chain uses TRBV7-2 and TRBJ2-2; D remains ambiguous. The CDR3 length is 15 residues. Per germline, CDR1 SGHTA and CDR2 FQGNSA. The ends were cut back, 5 bases at V and 5 bases at J, with 15 bases in the middle. The CDR3, as DNA: TGTGCCAGCAGCCTAACACCGTACCGAACCGGGGAGCTGTTTTTT. Its protein is CASSLTPYRTGELFF. Full variable domain (missing parts from reference TRBV7-2 and TRBJ2-2): GAGVSQSPSNKVTEKGKDVELRCDPISGHTALYWYRQSLGQGLEFLIYFQGNSAPDKSGLPSDRFSAERTGGSVSTLTIQRTQQEDSAVYLCASSLTPYRTGELFFGEGSRLTVL.

The rearrangement links TRBV20-1 to TRBJ1-4; tentative D call: TRBD1 (6 bases). The CDR3 spans 15 residues. Trimming took 4 bases from V and 8 from J, leaving 20 bases between them. CDR1 is DFQATT, CDR2 SNEGSKA, per germline (reference sequence). CDR3 loop: CSAIPTAGGGEKLFF. CDR3 in DNA: TGCAGTGCTATCCCGACTGCGGGGGGCGGAGAAAAACTGTTTTTT.

At least ten counts were recorded for this clonotype. This chain connects TRBV7-9 to TRBJ2-5; D uncertain. The CDR3 totals 11 residues. Per the germline V gene, CDR1 is SEHNR and CDR2 is FQNEAQ (reference sequence). V gave up 3 bases and J gave up 10 bases, with 9 bases separating them. CDR3 sequence reads: CASSLSVDQYF. CDR3 DNA: TGTGCCAGCAGCTTGTCAGTCGACCAGTACTTC.

This clonotype was detected a few times. Compared with germline, one end of the junction differs, possibly owing to a read error. The CDR3 sequence: CASSVWLADIVDF. The CDR3 DNA sequence: TGTGCCAGCAGTGTGTGGCTAGCGGACATCGTGGACTTC. The chain joins TRBV7-8 to TRBJ2-7; 7 bases agree with TRBD2. Germline V gives CDR1 SGHVS, CDR2 FQNEAQ. This CDR3 contains 13 residues.

CDR3 bases: TGTGCCAGCAGTGAGTCCGGGACTAATGAGCAGTTCTTC. Its translation is CASSESGTNEQFF. The chain combines TRBV25-1 with TRBJ2-1, with a possible D match to TRBD2 (6 bases). From germline, CDR1 is MGHDK and CDR2 SYGVNS. Trimming took off 3 bases at V and 7 bases at J, with 10 bases between the two ends. The CDR3 consists of 13 residues.

This chain joins TRBV20-1 and TRBJ1-5; TRBD1 might be the D (5 bases). Trimming took off 2 bases at V and 4 bases at J, with 15 bases between the two ends. The V gene's germline CDR1 is DFQATT and CDR2 SNEGSKA (reference sequence). This CDR3 region has 15 residues. The CDR3, as DNA: TGCAGTGCTAGACAAGCAGGGTTTCGAAATCAGCCCCAGCATTTT. Its translation: CSARQAGFRNQPQHF.

This clonotype was seen only a few times. V and J are TRBV7-2 and TRBJ1-2; tentative D call: TRBD1 (5 bases). The CDR3 consists of 14 residues. CDR1 and CDR2 (germline): SGHTA, FQGNSA. Trimming pared 5 bases from V and 8 bases from J, leaving 18 bases between. The CDR3 protein is CASSTRQLASGYTF. CDR3 nucleotide sequence: TGTGCCAGCAGCACGCGACAGTTGGCAAGCGGCTACACCTTC.

The V and J genes are TRBV7-9 and TRBJ2-2; 8 bases agree with TRBD2. In germline, CDR1 is SEHNR, CDR2 FQNEAQ (reference sequence). Germline trimming cut 5 bases from V and 4 bases from J; bases unmatched to any gene: 6. This CDR3 is built from 15 residues. In DNA, the CDR3 is TGTGCCAGCAGCCAAGGACTAGCAACCACCGGGGAGCTGTTTTTT. Amino acid sequence: CASSQGLATTGELFF.

The chain uses TRBV7-6 and TRBJ1-2; D might be TRBD1 (6 bases). V was pared by 2 bases and J by 10 bases, with 14 bases between. Germline CDR1 is SGHVS and CDR2 is FNYEAQ. The CDR3 contains 13 residues. The CDR3 here is CASSLRGARDYTF. The CDR3 DNA is TGTGCCAGCAGCTTAAGGGGGGCAAGGGACTACACCTTC.